What follows is one T cell receptor beta chain and its context. These data originate in a study of blood T cell repertoires in COVID-19. Whole-study context: Whether acute or convalescent, the COVID-19 samples came from the United States, Italy and Spain. Sources were T cells, B-cell-depleted T cells, or PBMCs; the material itself was cDNA or gDNA.

The CDR3 is made up of 14 amino acids. With V trimmed by 0 bases and J by 4 bases, 0 bases remained unmatched. Looked up from germline, CDR1 is MNHNY and CDR2 is SVGAGI (reference sequence). Seattle patients were enrolled during active infection and followed longitudinally. Original data processing: Amplification with reference gene primers provided the estimates of nucleated cell counts. Generated by immunoSEQ multiplex PCR, the TCRdb table keeps only in-frame clones and is missing some. Clonal size and the V and J genes are those of that table, whereas D and trimming came from the DNA. This table has 360,000 or so clones, roughly nine tenths appearing once.

This sequence joins TRBV6-6 and TRBJ1-2; TRBD1 matches 9 bases. The sample was peripheral blood. This receptor was identified in a woman between 55 and 75 years old with COVID-19, enrolled during active disease. The CDR3 sequence: CASSYSTGGYGYTF. The CDR3 DNA is TGTGCCAGCAGTTACTCGACAGGGGGCTATGGCTACACCTTC.